This entry lists 10 T cell receptor beta chains sequenced from one sample in a study of T cell responses to AZD1222 COVID-19 vaccine. TCRdb's copy holds only in-frame clones and misses some; the assay was immunoSEQ multiplex PCR. The sample yields over 100,000 clones, approximately 90% seen once. The source was peripheral blood, collected on day 0 of AZD1222 vaccination. The receptor source for this set is an adult in good health.

The J gene is TRBJ1-2, the V gene TRBV2, with 7 bases lining up with TRBD1. The V gene end was trimmed by 4 bases and the J gene end by 5 bases; junction bases not matched to a gene: 7. The CDR3 is 14 amino acids. Germline assignment: CDR1 SNHLY and CDR2 FYNNEI. CDR3 amino acids: CASSARGQRYGYTF. The CDR3 DNA reads TGTGCCAGCAGTGCCCGGGGACAGAGGTATGGCTACACCTTC.

The chain employs TRBV12-3 or TRBV12-4 and TRBJ1-4, with unresolved D. V was clipped by 8 bases and J by 0 bases, with 7 bases between them. The CDR3 is 13 residues long. CDR3 DNA: TGTGCCAGCGCCCTTGCAACTAATGAAAAACTGTTTTTT. The encoded protein is CASALATNEKLFF.

This clone was observed once. The V gene is TRBV18, the J gene TRBJ2-2; D gene unclear. Trimming took off 0 bases at V and 7 bases at J, with 6 bases between the two ends. The CDR3 loop spans 13 amino acids. Germline CDR1 and CDR2: KGHSH and LQKENI. CDR3 amino acids: CASSPPGVGELFF. The DNA of the CDR3 is TGTGCCAGCTCACCACCCGGAGTCGGGGAGCTGTTTTTT.

V gene TRBV13 combines with J gene TRBJ2-7, with D tentatively TRBD2 (5 bases). Trimming pared 5 bases from V and 7 bases from J, leaving 15 bases between. CDR1 and CDR2 from the germline V gene are PRHDT and FYEKMQ (reference sequence). There are 13 residues in the CDR3. CDR3 DNA sequence: TGTGCCAGCAGCCCTCTTCCAGCGGCTGAGCAGTACTTC. Its protein product is CASSPLPAAEQYF.

This chain uses TRBV6-5 with TRBJ1-1; D gene ambiguous. V was cut by 3 bases and J by 14 bases, with 13 bases left in between. The length of the CDR3 is 11 residues. CDR1 is MNHEY and CDR2 is SVGAGI in the germline V gene. In nucleotides, the CDR3 is TGTGCCAGCAGTTATGGGGAGATGGTGTTCTTT. It translates to CASSYGEMVFF.

V gene TRBV19 combines with J gene TRBJ1-1; D may be TRBD1 (5 bases). CDR3 length equals 14 residues. Per the germline V gene, CDR1 is LNHDA and CDR2 is SQIVND (reference sequence). Trimming took 3 bases from V and 3 from J, leaving 11 bases between them. CDR3 in DNA: TGTGCCAGTAGTATTATCCAGGGTGACACTGAAGCTTTCTTT. The encoded protein is CASSIIQGDTEAFF.

The chain carries TRBV9 and TRBJ2-1; 8 bases line up with TRBD2. After removal of 4 bases from V and 2 bases from J, the junction contained 5 bases not matched to a gene. Germline assignment: CDR1 SGDLS and CDR2 YYNGEE. The length of the CDR3 is 15 residues. This chain's CDR3 is CASSRGSGAYNEQFF. The CDR3, as DNA: TGTGCCAGCAGCCGGGGTAGCGGGGCCTACAATGAGCAGTTCTTC.

The genes are TRBV3-1 (or the pseudogene TRBV3-2) and TRBJ1-1, with TRBD1 matching over 9 bases. This CDR3 has 16 amino acids. Per germline, CDR1 LGHDT and CDR2 YNNKEL (reference sequence). Unmatched junction bases numbered 2, after V lost 0 bases and J lost 0 bases. The CDR3 spells CASSQDGDRVNTEAFF. The DNA of the CDR3 is TGTGCCAGCAGCCAAGATGGGGACAGGGTGAACACTGAAGCTTTCTTT.

The V gene is TRBV12-3 or TRBV12-4, the J gene TRBJ2-7, with a weak D call TRBD2 (6 bases). V gave up 3 bases and J gave up 2 bases, with 8 bases separating them. The CDR3 spans 13 residues. The CDR3 nucleotides are TGTGCCAGCAGTTTTGGGGGGACCTACGAGCAGTACTTC. Its translation is CASSFGGTYEQYF.

The chain couples TRBV6-5 to TRBJ1-2; no definite D call. V lost 6 bases and J lost 7, with 6 bases in between. The CDR3 has 10 amino acids. Germline V gene data show CDR1 as MNHEY and CDR2 as SVGAGI. The CDR3 DNA follows: TGTGCCAGCAGGTGGGGTGGCTACACCTTC. Its translation is CASRWGGYTF.